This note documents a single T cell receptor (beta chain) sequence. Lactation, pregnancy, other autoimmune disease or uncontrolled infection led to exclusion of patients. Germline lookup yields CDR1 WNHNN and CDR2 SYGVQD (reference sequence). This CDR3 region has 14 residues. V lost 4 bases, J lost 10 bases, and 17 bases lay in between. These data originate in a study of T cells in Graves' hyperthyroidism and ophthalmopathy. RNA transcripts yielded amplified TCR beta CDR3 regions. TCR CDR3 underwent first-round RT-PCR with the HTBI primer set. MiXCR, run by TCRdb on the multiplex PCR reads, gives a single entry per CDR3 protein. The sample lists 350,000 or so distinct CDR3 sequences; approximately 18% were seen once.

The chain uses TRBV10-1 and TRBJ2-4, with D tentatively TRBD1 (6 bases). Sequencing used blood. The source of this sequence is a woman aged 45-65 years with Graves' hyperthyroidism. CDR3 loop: CASSVWTAPGIQYF. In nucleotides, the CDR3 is TGCGCCAGCAGTGTGTGGACAGCCCCTGGGATTCAGTACTTC.